The T cell receptor (beta chain) under discussion was sequenced for a study of TIL therapy for anti-PD-1-resistant metastatic lung cancer. Background on the study: Tumor harvest preceded PD-1/PD-L1 blockade, followed by nivolumab treatment. Most patients had lung adenocarcinoma; four tumors were EGFR-mutant, two ALK-rearranged; half smoked currently or formerly.

The libraries were made with immunoSEQ v3. Here immunoSEQ multiplex PCR was the method, and the copy in TCRdb shows in-frame clones only, minus some. The sample holds about 32,000 clones, 60% to 80% seen once. This sample's time point: pre-treatment sample, taken before nivolumab and TIL therapy. The receptor's source is a woman between 30 and 80 years old with non-small cell lung cancer. This material consisted of blood, taken at baseline.

The CDR3 DNA sequence: TGTGCCAGCAACCTAATCTCAGGGGCGGCCACAGATACGCAGTATTTT. Translated, it gives CASNLISGAATDTQYF. V is TRBV2 and J is TRBJ2-3; TRBD1 might be the D (6 bases). Looked up from germline, CDR1 is SNHLY and CDR2 is FYNNEI. This CDR3 comprises 16 residues. V lost 7 bases, J lost 2 bases, and 19 bases lay in between.